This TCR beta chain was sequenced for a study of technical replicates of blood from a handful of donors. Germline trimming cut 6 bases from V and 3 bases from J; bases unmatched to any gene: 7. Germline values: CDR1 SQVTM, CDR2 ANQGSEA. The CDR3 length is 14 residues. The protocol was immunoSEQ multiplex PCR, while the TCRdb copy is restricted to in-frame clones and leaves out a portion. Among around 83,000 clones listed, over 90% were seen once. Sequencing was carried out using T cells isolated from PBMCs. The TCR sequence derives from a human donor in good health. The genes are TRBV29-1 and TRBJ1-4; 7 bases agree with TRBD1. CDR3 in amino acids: CSVMTGTSNEKLFF. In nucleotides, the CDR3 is TGCAGCGTAATGACAGGGACGTCTAATGAAAAACTGTTTTTT.